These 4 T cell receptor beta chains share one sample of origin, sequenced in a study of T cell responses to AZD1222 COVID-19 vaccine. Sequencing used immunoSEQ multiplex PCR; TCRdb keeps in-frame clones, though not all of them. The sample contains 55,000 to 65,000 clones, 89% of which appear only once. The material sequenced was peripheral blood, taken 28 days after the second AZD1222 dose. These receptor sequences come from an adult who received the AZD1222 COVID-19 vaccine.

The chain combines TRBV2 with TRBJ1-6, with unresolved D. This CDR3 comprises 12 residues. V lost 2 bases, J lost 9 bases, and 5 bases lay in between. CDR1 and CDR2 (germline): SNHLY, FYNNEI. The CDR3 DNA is TGTGCCAGCAGTGAACTCTTTTCACCCCTCCACTTT. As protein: CASSELFSPLHF.

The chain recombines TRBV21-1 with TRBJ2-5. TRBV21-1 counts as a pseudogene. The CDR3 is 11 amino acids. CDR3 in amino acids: CASSRAKTQYF. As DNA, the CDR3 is TGTGCCAGCAGCCGTGCAAAGACCCAGTACTTC.

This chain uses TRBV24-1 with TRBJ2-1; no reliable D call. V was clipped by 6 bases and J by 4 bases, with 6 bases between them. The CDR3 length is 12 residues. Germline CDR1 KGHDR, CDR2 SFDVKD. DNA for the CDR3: TGTGCCACCAGTAACGATTACAATGAGCAGTTCTTC. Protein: CATSNDYNEQFF.

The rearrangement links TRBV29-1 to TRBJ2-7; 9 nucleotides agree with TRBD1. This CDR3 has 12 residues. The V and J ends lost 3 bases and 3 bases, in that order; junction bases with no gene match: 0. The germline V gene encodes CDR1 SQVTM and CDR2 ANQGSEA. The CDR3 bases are TGCAGCGTTGAGGGACAGGGCTACGAGCAGTACTTC. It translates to CSVEGQGYEQYF.